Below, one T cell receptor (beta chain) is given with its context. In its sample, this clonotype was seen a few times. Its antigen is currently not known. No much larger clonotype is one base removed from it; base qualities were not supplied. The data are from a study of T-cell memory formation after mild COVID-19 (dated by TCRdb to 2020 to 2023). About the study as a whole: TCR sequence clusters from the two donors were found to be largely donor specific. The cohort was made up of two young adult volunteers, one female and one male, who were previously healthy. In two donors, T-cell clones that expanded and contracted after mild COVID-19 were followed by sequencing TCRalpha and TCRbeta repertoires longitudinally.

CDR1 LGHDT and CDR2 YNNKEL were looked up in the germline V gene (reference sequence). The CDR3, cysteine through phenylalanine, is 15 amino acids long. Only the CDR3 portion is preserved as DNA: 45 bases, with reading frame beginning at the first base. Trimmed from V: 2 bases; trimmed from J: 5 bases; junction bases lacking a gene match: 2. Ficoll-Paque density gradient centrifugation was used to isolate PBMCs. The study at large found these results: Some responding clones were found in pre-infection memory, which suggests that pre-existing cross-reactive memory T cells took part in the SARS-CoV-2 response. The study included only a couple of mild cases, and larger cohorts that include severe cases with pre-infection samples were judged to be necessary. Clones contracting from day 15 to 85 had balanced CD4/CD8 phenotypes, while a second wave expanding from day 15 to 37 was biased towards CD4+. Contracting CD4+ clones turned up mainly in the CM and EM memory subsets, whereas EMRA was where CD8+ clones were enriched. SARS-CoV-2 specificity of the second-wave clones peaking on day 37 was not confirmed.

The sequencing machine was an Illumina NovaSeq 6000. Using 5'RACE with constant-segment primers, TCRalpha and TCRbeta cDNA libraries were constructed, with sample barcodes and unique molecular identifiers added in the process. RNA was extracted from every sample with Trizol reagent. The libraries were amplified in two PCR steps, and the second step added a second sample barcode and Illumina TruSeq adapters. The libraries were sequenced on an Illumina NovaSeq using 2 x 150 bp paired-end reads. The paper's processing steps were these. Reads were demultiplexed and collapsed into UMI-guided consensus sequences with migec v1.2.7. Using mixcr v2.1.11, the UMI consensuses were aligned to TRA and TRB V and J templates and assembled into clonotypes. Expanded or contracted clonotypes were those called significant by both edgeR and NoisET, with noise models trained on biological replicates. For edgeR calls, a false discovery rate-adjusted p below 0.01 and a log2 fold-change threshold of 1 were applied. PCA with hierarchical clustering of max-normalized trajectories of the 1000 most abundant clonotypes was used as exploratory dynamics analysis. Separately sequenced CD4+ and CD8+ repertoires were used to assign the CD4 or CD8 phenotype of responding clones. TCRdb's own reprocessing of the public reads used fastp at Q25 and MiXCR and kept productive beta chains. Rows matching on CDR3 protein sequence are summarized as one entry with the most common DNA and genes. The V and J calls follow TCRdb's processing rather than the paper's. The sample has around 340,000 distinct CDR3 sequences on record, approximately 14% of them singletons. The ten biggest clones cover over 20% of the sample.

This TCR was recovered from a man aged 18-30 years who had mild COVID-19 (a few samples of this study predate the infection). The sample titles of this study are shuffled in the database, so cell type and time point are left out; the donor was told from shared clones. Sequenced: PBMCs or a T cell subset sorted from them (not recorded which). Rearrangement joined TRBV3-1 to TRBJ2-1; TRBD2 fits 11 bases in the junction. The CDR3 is CASSQLAGGHNEQFF. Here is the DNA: TGTGCCAGCAGCCAACTAGCGGGGGGTCACAATGAGCAGTTCTTC.